This T cell receptor beta chain was captured in a study of blood T cells in healthy people across ages. Trimming removed 4 bases from V and 2 bases from J, with 18 bases in between. The CDR3 runs to 16 residues. The germline V gene has CDR1 SGHDT and CDR2 YYEEEE. Then a second PCR, running roughly 6 to 11 cycles, was carried out with a sample-barcoded 5' primer and a J-beta primer mix. The template-switch adaptor, which had 12 random nucleotides, put a tag on each cDNA molecule. TCRdb itself ran the 5' RACE reads through MiXCR, one entry per CDR3 protein. The data show roughly 1,500,000 distinct CDR3 sequences, 30% to 35% seen once. This clonotype has just a few counts.

The sequencing input was blood. The clonotype was recovered from a woman in her twenties or thirties in good health. The genes are TRBV5-6 and TRBJ1-2; tentative D call: TRBD1 (5 bases). The CDR3 coding sequence is TGTGCCAGCAGCACTGAGCAACAGGAGACGAACTATGGCTACACCTTC. This translates into CASSTEQQETNYGYTF.